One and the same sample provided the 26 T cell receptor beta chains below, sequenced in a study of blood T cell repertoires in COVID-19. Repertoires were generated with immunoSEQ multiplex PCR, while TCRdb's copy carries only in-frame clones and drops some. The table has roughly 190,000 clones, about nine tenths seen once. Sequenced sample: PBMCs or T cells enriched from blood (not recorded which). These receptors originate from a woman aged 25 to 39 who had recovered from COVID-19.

The chain's CDR3 is CASSEDREYQPQHF. The DNA for the CDR3 is TGTGCCAGCAGTGAGGACAGAGAGTATCAGCCCCAGCATTTT. This chain joins TRBV6-4 and TRBJ1-5, with D tentatively TRBD1 (6 bases). The germline gives CDR1 MRHNA, CDR2 SNTAGT. There are 14 residues in the CDR3. V lost 3 bases and J 5 bases, leaving 11 bases between the germline ends.

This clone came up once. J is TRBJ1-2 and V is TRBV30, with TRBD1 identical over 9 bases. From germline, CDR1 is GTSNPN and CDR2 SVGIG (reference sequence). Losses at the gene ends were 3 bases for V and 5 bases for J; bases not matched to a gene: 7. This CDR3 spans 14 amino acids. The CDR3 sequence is CAWRVGTGYYGYTF. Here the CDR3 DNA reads TGTGCCTGGAGGGTAGGGACAGGGTATTATGGCTACACCTTC.

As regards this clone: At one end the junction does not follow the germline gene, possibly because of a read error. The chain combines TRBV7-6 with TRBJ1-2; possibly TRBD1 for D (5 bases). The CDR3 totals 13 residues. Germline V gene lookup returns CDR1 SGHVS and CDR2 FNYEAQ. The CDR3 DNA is TGTGCCAGCAGCTTAGCCCTAGCGGGGCCGTCCGCCTTC. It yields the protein CASSLALAGPSAF.

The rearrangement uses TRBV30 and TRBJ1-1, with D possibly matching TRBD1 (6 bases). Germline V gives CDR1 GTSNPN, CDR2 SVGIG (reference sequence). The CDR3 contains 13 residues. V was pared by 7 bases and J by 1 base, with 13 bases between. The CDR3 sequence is CALSYRENTEAFF. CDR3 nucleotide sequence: TGTGCCTTAAGCTACAGGGAGAACACTGAAGCTTTCTTT.

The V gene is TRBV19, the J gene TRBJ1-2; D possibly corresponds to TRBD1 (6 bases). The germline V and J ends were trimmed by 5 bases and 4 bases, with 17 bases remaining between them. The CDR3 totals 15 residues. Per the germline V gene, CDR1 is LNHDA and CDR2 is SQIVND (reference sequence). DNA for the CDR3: TGTGCCAGTAGTTTCCGGGACACGGCTGGCTATGGCTACACCTTC. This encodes CASSFRDTAGYGYTF.

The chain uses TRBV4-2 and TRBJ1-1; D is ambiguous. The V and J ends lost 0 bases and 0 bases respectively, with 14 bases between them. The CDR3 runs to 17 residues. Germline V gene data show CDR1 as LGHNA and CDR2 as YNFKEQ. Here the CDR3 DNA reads TGTGCCAGCAGCCAAGATTTGAATCGGTATATGAACACTGAAGCTTTCTTT. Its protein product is CASSQDLNRYMNTEAFF.

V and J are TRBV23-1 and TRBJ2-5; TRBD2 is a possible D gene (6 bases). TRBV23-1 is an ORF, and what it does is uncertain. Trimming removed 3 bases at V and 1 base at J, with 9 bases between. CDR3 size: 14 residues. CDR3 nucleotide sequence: TGCGCCAGCAGTCAGACCGGGAGCCAAGAGACCCAGTACTTC. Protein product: CASSQTGSQETQYF.

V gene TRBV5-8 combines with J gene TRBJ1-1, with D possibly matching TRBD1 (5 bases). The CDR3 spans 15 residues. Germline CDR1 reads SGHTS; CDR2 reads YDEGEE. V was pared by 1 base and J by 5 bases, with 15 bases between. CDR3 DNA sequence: TGTGCCAGCAGCTTGCAGCAGGGTAGGTGGACTGAAGCTTTCTTT. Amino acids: CASSLQQGRWTEAFF.

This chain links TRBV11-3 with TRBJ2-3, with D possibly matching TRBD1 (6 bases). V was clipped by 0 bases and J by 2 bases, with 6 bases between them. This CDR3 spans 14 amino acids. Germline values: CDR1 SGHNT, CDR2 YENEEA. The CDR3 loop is CASSLEGATDTQYF. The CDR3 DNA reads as TGTGCCAGCAGCTTAGAGGGGGCCACAGATACGCAGTATTTT.

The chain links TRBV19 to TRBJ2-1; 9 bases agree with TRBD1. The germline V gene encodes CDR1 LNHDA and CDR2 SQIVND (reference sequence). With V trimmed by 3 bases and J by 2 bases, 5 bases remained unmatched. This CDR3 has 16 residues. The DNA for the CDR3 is TGTGCCAGTAGTATTGAGGGGACAGGGCCCTACAATGAGCAGTTCTTC. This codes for CASSIEGTGPYNEQFF.

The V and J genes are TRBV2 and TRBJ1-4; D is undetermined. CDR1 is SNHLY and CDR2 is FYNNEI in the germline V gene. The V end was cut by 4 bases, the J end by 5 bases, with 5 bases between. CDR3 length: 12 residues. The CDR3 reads CASSGQNEKLFF. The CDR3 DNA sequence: TGTGCCAGCAGTGGGCAGAATGAAAAACTGTTTTTT.

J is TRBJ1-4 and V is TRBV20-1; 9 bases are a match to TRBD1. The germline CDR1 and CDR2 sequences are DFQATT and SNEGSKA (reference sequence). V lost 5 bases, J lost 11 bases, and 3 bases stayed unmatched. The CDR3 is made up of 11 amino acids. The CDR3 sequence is CSAGQGIKLFF. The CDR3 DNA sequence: TGCAGTGCTGGACAGGGGATTAAACTGTTTTTT.

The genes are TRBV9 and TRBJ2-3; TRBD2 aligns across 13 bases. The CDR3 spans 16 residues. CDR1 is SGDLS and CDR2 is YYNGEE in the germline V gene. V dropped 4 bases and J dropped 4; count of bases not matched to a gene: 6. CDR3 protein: CASSSPGTSGADTQYF. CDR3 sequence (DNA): TGTGCCAGCAGCTCCCCCGGGACTAGCGGGGCAGATACGCAGTATTTT.

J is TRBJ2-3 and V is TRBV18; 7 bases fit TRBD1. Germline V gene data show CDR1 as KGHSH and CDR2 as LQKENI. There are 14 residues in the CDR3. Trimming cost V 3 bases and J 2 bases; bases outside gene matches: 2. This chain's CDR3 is CASSPTGFTDTQYF. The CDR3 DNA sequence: TGTGCCAGCTCACCGACAGGGTTCACAGATACGCAGTATTTT. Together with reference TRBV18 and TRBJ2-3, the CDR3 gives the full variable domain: NAGVMQNPRHLVRRRGQEARLRCSPMKGHSHVYWYRQLPEEGLKFMVYLQKENIIDESGMPKERFSAEFPKEGPSILRIQQVVRGDSAAYFCASSPTGFTDTQYFGPGTRLTVL.

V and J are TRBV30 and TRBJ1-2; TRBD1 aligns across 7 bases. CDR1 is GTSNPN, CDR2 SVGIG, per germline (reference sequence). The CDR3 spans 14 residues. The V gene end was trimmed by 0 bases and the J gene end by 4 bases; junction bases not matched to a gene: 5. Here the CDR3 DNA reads TGTGCCTGGAGTGTGACAGGGTCGCCCTATGGCTACACCTTC. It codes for CAWSVTGSPYGYTF.

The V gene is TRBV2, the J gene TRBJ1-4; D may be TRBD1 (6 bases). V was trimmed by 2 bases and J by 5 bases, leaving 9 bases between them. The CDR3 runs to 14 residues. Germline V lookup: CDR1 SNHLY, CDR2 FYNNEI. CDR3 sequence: CASSERTVNEKLFF. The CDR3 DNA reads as TGTGCCAGCAGTGAAAGGACAGTAAATGAAAAACTGTTTTTT.

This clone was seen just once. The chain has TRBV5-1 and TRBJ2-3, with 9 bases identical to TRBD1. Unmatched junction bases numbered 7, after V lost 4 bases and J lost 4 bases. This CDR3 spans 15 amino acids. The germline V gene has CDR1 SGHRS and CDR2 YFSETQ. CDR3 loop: CASSGTGSTADTQYF. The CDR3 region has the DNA TGCGCCAGCAGCGGGACAGGGTCGACAGCAGATACGCAGTATTTT.

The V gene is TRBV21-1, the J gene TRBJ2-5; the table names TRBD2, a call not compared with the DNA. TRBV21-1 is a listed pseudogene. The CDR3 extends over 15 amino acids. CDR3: CASISKEVSPETQYF. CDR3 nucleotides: TGTGCCAGCATCTCGAAAGAGGTTTCACCGGAGACCCAGTACTTC.

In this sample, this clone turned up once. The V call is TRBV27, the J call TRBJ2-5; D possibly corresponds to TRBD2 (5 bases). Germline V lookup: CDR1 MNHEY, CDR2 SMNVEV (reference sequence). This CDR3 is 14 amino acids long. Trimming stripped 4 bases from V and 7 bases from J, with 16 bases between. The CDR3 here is CASSSPGSGMTQYF. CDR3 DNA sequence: TGTGCCAGCAGTTCCCCTGGGAGCGGCATGACCCAGTACTTC.

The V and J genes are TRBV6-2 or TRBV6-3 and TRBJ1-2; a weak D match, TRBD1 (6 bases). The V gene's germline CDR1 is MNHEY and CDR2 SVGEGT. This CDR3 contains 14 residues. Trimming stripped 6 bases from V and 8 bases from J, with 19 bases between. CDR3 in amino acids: CASSRPDRLRGYTF. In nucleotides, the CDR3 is TGTGCCAGCAGCCGTCCTGACAGGTTGAGAGGCTACACCTTC.

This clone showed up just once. Here the CDR3 DNA reads TGTGCCATCTATCAACGGGGACAGGGGGCGAGCAATCAGCCCCAGCATTTT. Encoded protein: CAIYQRGQGASNQPQHF. The chain couples TRBV21-1 to TRBJ1-5; the table's D gene call, TRBD1, was not cross checked with the DNA. TRBV21-1 is a known pseudogene. The CDR3 spans 17 residues.

This chain's CDR3 is CASSPPGKETQYF. CDR3 DNA sequence: TGCGCCAGCAGCCCCCCGGGAAAAGAGACCCAGTACTTC. The chain combines TRBV4-1 with TRBJ2-5, with D possibly TRBD2 on 5 matching bases. CDR1 MGHRA and CDR2 YSYEKL come from the germline V gene. This CDR3 comprises 13 residues. Trimming took off 4 bases at V and 3 bases at J, with 9 bases between the two ends.

CDR3 bases: TGTGCCAGCAGCGTCTCCCGGCAGGGTGGCGTGACCCAGTACTTC. Translation gives CASSVSRQGGVTQYF. The chain has TRBV27 and TRBJ2-5; TRBD1 might be the D (5 bases). CDR1 and CDR2 (germline): MNHEY, SMNVEV (reference sequence). V was pared by 6 bases and J by 7 bases, with 21 bases between. CDR3 length equals 15 residues.

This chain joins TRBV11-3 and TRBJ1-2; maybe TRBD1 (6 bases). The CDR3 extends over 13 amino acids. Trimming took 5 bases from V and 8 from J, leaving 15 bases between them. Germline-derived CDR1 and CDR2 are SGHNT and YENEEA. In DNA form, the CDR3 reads TGTGCCAGCAGCCCTCCGGGGGGCGGAGGCTACACCTTC. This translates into CASSPPGGGGYTF.

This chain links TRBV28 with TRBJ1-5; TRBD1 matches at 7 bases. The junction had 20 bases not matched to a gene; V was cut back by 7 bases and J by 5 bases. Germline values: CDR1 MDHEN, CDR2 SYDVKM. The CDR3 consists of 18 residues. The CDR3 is CASNNRPSTGRNYQPQHF. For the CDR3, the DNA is TGTGCCAGCAATAACCGGCCGTCGACAGGGAGGAACTATCAGCCCCAGCATTTT.

The CDR3: CASSPQGSGNTIYF. Here the CDR3 DNA reads TGTGCCAGCAGTCCCCAGGGCTCTGGAAACACCATATATTTT. The chain has TRBV7-9 and TRBJ1-3; TRBD1 is a possible D gene (5 bases). Trimming left V 6 bases short and J 0 bases short, with 9 bases between. CDR3 length: 14 residues. In germline, CDR1 is SEHNR, CDR2 FQNEAQ (reference sequence).